This passage covers 23 T cell receptor beta chains from one sample sequenced in a study of Ad26.COV2.S vaccination and SARS-CoV-2 variants. Clones were sequenced by immunoSEQ multiplex PCR, and TCRdb holds only the in-frame ones, with some missing. This table has fewer than 400,000 clones, about 88% appearing once. The treatment: 15 to 20 received Ad26.COV2.S at low or high dose, single or two shots; about 5 received placebo; per-sample allocation not given. Material that was analyzed had been drawn on day 63 after the first vaccine or placebo injection. The material sequenced was peripheral blood, taken in a trial of Ad26.COV2.S vaccine versus placebo. These receptors were obtained from a person between 18 and 65 years old who received the Ad26.COV2.S COVID-19 vaccine or a placebo.

This chain joins TRBV5-1 and TRBJ2-3; no clear D. The CDR3 length is 16 residues. Germline CDR1 SGHRS, CDR2 YFSETQ. V lost 4 bases and J lost 4, with 19 bases in between. The CDR3 coding sequence is TGCGCCAGCAGCGCTGGTGTTGGGCTTGGGGCAGATACGCAGTATTTT. Protein: CASSAGVGLGADTQYF.

This rearrangement joins TRBV11-2 to TRBJ2-7, with D hard to call. This CDR3 region has 13 residues. V was pared by 6 bases and J by 3 bases, with 12 bases between. Germline V gene data show CDR1 as SGHAT and CDR2 as FQNNGV. The CDR3 sequence is CASSSRRIYEQYF. The CDR3 nucleotides read TGTGCCAGCAGTTCGAGGAGAATCTACGAGCAGTACTTC. The full variable domain, its missing parts supplied by reference TRBV11-2 and TRBJ2-7, is EAGVAQSPRYKIIEKRQSVAFWCNPISGHATLYWYQQILGQGPKLLIQFQNNGVVDDSQLPKDRFSAERLKGVDSTLKIQPAKLEDSAVYLCASSSRRIYEQYFGPGTRLTVT.

The chain links TRBV6-4 to TRBJ1-1; D is uncertain. Germline assignment: CDR1 MRHNA and CDR2 SNTAGT. Deletions cut 3 bases from V and 7 bases from J, with 15 bases between. The CDR3 contains 14 residues. Written as DNA, the CDR3 is TGTGCCAGCAGTGAGGAGCATCCCGCGGGTGAAGCTTTCTTT. This sequence encodes CASSEEHPAGEAFF.

The chain links TRBV5-5 to TRBJ1-5; possibly TRBD1 for D (5 bases). Trimming left V 0 bases short and J 2 bases short, with 15 bases between. The CDR3 runs to 17 residues. The germline CDR1 and CDR2 sequences are SGHKS and YYEKEE (reference sequence). The CDR3 coding sequence is TGTGCCAGCAGCTTGGCCTATATGGGGGGGGGCAATCAGCCCCAGCATTTT. Its protein product is CASSLAYMGGGNQPQHF.

The CDR3 loop is CASSFYVTDTQYF. In DNA, the CDR3 is TGTGCCAGCAGCTTCTACGTTACAGATACGCAGTATTTT. This sequence joins TRBV4-2 and TRBJ2-3; unclear D gene. V was trimmed by 5 bases and J by 3 bases, leaving 9 bases between them. Germline-derived CDR1 and CDR2 are LGHNA and YNFKEQ. The CDR3 covers 13 residues.

The chain carries TRBV25-1 and TRBJ1-2; TRBD1 might be the D (5 bases). The CDR3 contains 14 residues. From germline, CDR1 is MGHDK and CDR2 SYGVNS. Trimming left V 6 bases short and J 4 bases short, with 15 bases between. CDR3 nucleotides: TGTGCCAGCAGCGGGGGGGTTCACGTCTATGGCTACACCTTC. Its protein is CASSGGVHVYGYTF.

This chain links TRBV6-1 with TRBJ2-1; 8 bases map to TRBD1. V dropped 3 bases and J dropped 7; count of bases not matched to a gene: 5. The CDR3 is made up of 14 amino acids. Germline values: CDR1 MNHNS, CDR2 SASEGT. DNA for the CDR3: TGTGCCAGCAGTGAGAGGACAGGGAAGAATGAGCAGTTCTTC. Residues: CASSERTGKNEQFF.

The chain combines TRBV4-1 with TRBJ2-5; TRBD2 agrees at 7 bases. Germline CDR1 MGHRA, CDR2 YSYEKL. The CDR3 extends over 15 amino acids. With 0 bases clipped from V and 5 bases from J, the junction kept 6 bases outside the gene matches. CDR3 amino acids: CASSQDMRGRETQYF. Written as DNA, the CDR3 is TGCGCCAGCAGCCAAGATATGCGGGGGAGGGAGACCCAGTACTTC.

This chain connects TRBV6-5 to TRBJ1-5; unclear D gene. The CDR3 runs 15 residues. Germline values: CDR1 MNHEY, CDR2 SVGAGI. V was trimmed by 5 bases and J by 5 bases, leaving 16 bases between them. The CDR3 region is CASSPTFSVDQPQHF. CDR3 nucleotide sequence: TGTGCCAGCAGTCCTACTTTTTCGGTAGATCAGCCCCAGCATTTT.

This clone occurred once. The rearrangement links TRBV28 to TRBJ2-1, with TRBD2 matching over 14 bases. The germline V gene has CDR1 MDHEN and CDR2 SYDVKM. The CDR3 has 17 amino acids. V gave up 5 bases and J gave up 7 bases; unmatched junction bases: 10. CDR3 region: CASSLSPGLAGVNEQFF. The CDR3 nucleotides read TGTGCCAGCAGTCTCAGCCCGGGACTAGCGGGGGTTAATGAGCAGTTCTTC.

The table lists this clone with a count of one. The J gene is TRBJ1-5, the V gene TRBV18; 7 nucleotides agree with TRBD1. The germline CDR1 and CDR2 sequences are KGHSH and LQKENI. The ends lost 6 bases at V and 3 bases at J; junction bases unmatched: 8. CDR3 length equals 15 residues. CDR3 sequence reads: CASSPSGQVNQPQHF. The DNA of the CDR3 is TGTGCCAGCTCCCCGTCCGGACAGGTCAATCAGCCCCAGCATTTT.

This clone has more than one count but fewer than ten. This chain uses TRBV6-2 or TRBV6-3 with TRBJ2-7, with D unresolved. The V gene's germline CDR1 is MNHEY and CDR2 SVGEGT. This CDR3 region has 13 residues. V gave up 4 bases and J gave up 3 bases, with 10 bases separating them. The CDR3 region is CASSSDSVYEQYF. CDR3 sequence (DNA): TGTGCCAGCAGTTCCGACTCTGTCTACGAGCAGTACTTC.

The chain has TRBV7-9 and TRBJ1-2, with D maybe TRBD1 (5 bases). The V gene's germline CDR1 is SEHNR and CDR2 FQNEAQ (reference sequence). This CDR3 comprises 16 residues. Trimming cost V 2 bases and J 7 bases, with 20 bases left between them. This CDR3 is CASSLLSDTLYGGYTF. Here the CDR3 DNA reads TGTGCCAGCAGCTTACTGTCGGACACCCTCTATGGTGGCTACACCTTC.

This clone has only one observation. The V call is TRBV12-3 or TRBV12-4, the J call TRBJ2-5; 9 positions match TRBD1. The V gene end was trimmed by 6 bases and the J gene end by 5 bases; junction bases not matched to a gene: 4. The CDR3 is made up of 13 amino acids. The CDR3 DNA follows: TGTGCCAGCAGCACCGACAGGGGGGAGACCCAGTACTTC. Protein: CASSTDRGETQYF.

The V and J genes are TRBV5-1 and TRBJ2-7, with 7 bases identical to TRBD1. This CDR3 contains 14 residues. CDR1 SGHRS and CDR2 YFSETQ come from the germline V gene. V was pared by 0 bases and J by 7 bases, with 7 bases of the junction left unmatched. The DNA for the CDR3 is TGCGCCAGCAGCTTGGCGCAGGGGGTGAGGGAGCAGTACTTC. It translates to CASSLAQGVREQYF.

This clone was seen a few times. J is TRBJ2-3 and V is TRBV11-2; D is uncertain. The V end lost 1 base, the J end lost 3 bases, and 8 bases lay between the germline ends. The CDR3 spans 14 residues. Germline-derived CDR1 and CDR2 are SGHAT and FQNNGV. CDR3 coding DNA: TGTGCCAGCAGCTTAGGACTGCTAACAGATACGCAGTATTTT. It codes for CASSLGLLTDTQYF.

J is TRBJ2-1 and V is TRBV19; TRBD1 or TRBD2 may be the D gene (6 bases each). The ends were cut back, 6 bases at V and 7 bases at J, with 16 bases in the middle. The CDR3 consists of 14 residues. The germline gives CDR1 LNHDA, CDR2 SQIVND (reference sequence). The DNA of the CDR3 is TGTGCCAGTAGGCCTGGGGGGCTGAGAAATGAGCAGTTCTTC. As protein: CASRPGGLRNEQFF.

This rearrangement joins TRBV5-5 to TRBJ1-2; TRBD1 might be the D (6 bases). Germline assignment: CDR1 SGHKS and CDR2 YYEKEE (reference sequence). This CDR3 has 14 residues. V was cut by 4 bases and J by 7 bases, with 17 bases left in between. DNA of the CDR3: TGTGCCAGCAGCCACGACCCAGGGGTTGGTGGCTACACCTTC. Translated: CASSHDPGVGGYTF.

The chain uses TRBV9 and TRBJ2-5, with D possibly TRBD2 on 6 matching bases. V lost 6 bases to trimming and J lost 4 bases, with 19 bases between them. The CDR3 is made up of 15 amino acids. Germline loops: CDR1 SGDLS, CDR2 YYNGEE. The CDR3 reads CASTPGGSFAETQYF. CDR3 coding DNA: TGTGCCAGCACCCCCGGAGGGAGTTTTGCAGAGACCCAGTACTTC. Full variable domain (remainder filled in from reference TRBV9 and TRBJ2-5): DSGVTQTPKHLITATGQRVTLRCSPRSGDLSVYWYQQSLDQGLQFLIQYYNGEERAKGNILERFSAQQFPDLHSELNLSSLELGDSALYFCASTPGGSFAETQYFGPGTRLLVL.

The chain employs TRBV10-1 and TRBJ2-1; possibly TRBD1 for D (6 bases). CDR1 is WNHNN and CDR2 is SYGVQD in the germline V gene (reference sequence). Trimming took off 0 bases at V and 8 bases at J, with 11 bases between the two ends. The CDR3 loop spans 14 amino acids. This CDR3 reads CASSESGRGYEQFF. The CDR3 coding sequence is TGCGCCAGCAGTGAGTCCGGCAGGGGCTATGAGCAGTTCTTC.

The chain uses TRBV3-1 (or the pseudogene TRBV3-2) and TRBJ2-2; 9 bases agree with TRBD2. This CDR3 has 17 residues. Germline-derived CDR1 and CDR2 are LGHDT and YNNKEL (reference sequence). The V and J ends lost 3 bases and 2 bases, in that order; junction bases with no gene match: 7. The DNA for the CDR3 is TGTGCCAGCAGCCAGGACCCGCGGGGGGGAAACACCGGGGAGCTGTTTTTT. It encodes CASSQDPRGGNTGELFF.

V usage is TRBV7-8 and J usage is TRBJ1-6, with 9 bases that match TRBD1. The length of the CDR3 is 18 residues. Germline CDR1 SGHVS, CDR2 FQNEAQ. The V gene end was trimmed by 3 bases and the J gene end by 0 bases; junction bases not matched to a gene: 6. The CDR3 sequence: CASSLDDRGNSYNSPLHF. CDR3 DNA: TGTGCCAGCAGCTTGGATGACAGGGGGAACTCCTATAATTCACCCCTCCACTTT.

The chain combines TRBV7-9 with TRBJ2-7; a possible D gene is TRBD1 (5 bases). The CDR3 contains 16 residues. Trimming cost V 5 bases and J 3 bases, with 20 bases left between them. The germline CDR1 and CDR2 sequences are SEHNR and FQNEAQ (reference sequence). CDR3 amino acids: CASSPLGRGADYEQYF. CDR3 nucleotide sequence: TGTGCCAGCAGCCCCCTCGGGCGTGGGGCCGACTACGAGCAGTACTTC.